A selection of T cell receptor beta chains follows, all from one sample in a study of memory CD4+ T cells and cytomegalovirus serostatus. Only in-frame clones appear in the TCRdb table, and some are missing; sequencing was by immunoSEQ multiplex PCR. The data show about 60,000 clones, with roughly 85% seen just once and 0.5% held by the top ten. Sequencing used memory CD4+ T cells from blood. The receptors derive from an adult in good health and CMV-seronegative. Some clones in this sample may be carry-over from other donors' samples. Both conserved end residues are part of each CDR3. D genes are given only for firm matches. A row's size may be missing; if present it is once, few, many or a size class.

CDR3 length: 13; J gene: TRBJ1-1; clone size: NA; D gene: NA; V gene: TRBV6-5; CDR3 protein: CASSSKGGTEAFF; CDR3 DNA: TGTGCCAGCAGTTCAAAGGGGGGCACTGAAGCTTTCTTT
CDR3 length: 14; J gene: TRBJ2-5; clone size: NA; D gene: TRBD1; V gene: TRBV5-6; CDR3 protein: CASSLTGGGETQYF; CDR3 DNA: TGTGCCAGCAGCTTGACAGGGGGCGGGGAGACCCAGTACTTC
CDR3 length: 15; J gene: TRBJ1-5; clone size: once; D gene: NA; V gene: TRBV27; CDR3 protein: CASRKGQMGNQPQHF; CDR3 DNA: TGTGCCAGCAGAAAGGGACAAATGGGCAATCAGCCCCAGCATTTT
CDR3 length: 13; J gene: TRBJ1-3; clone size: NA; D gene: NA; V gene: TRBV27; CDR3 protein: CASSLAPGNTIYF; CDR3 DNA: TGTGCCAGCAGTTTAGCTCCTGGAAACACCATATATTTT
CDR3 length: 13; J gene: TRBJ1-2; clone size: NA; D gene: NA; V gene: TRBV7-2; CDR3 protein: CASSPTGTFGYTF; CDR3 DNA: TGTGCCAGCAGCCCGACTGGGACATTTGGCTACACCTTC
CDR3 length: 16; J gene: TRBJ2-7; clone size: NA; D gene: TRBD2; V gene: TRBV2; CDR3 protein: CASTASGRQSSYEQYF; CDR3 DNA: TGTGCCAGCACGGCTAGCGGGAGGCAAAGCTCCTACGAGCAGTACTTC
CDR3 length: 17; J gene: TRBJ2-2; clone size: NA; D gene: NA; V gene: TRBV4-1; CDR3 protein: CASSQLDLGFSYGELFF; CDR3 DNA: TGCGCCAGCAGCCAACTGGATCTAGGCTTTTCTTACGGGGAGCTGTTTTTT
CDR3 length: 12; J gene: TRBJ2-3; clone size: NA; D gene: NA; V gene: TRBV29-1; CDR3 protein: CSVDRSRDTQYF; CDR3 DNA: TGCAGCGTTGATAGATCCAGAGATACGCAGTATTTT
CDR3 length: 15; J gene: TRBJ1-6; clone size: NA; D gene: TRBD1; V gene: TRBV28; CDR3 protein: CASMRRDSNNSPLHF; CDR3 DNA: TGTGCCAGCATGAGGAGGGACAGCAATAATTCACCCCTCCACTTT
CDR3 length: 15; J gene: TRBJ2-7; clone size: NA; D gene: TRBD1; V gene: TRBV5-6; CDR3 protein: CASSGTGAPSYEQYF; CDR3 DNA: TGTGCCAGCAGCGGTACAGGGGCCCCCTCCTACGAGCAGTACTTC
CDR3 length: 13; J gene: TRBJ2-4; clone size: NA; D gene: TRBD1; V gene: TRBV30; CDR3 protein: CAWSSDRGDIQYF; CDR3 DNA: TGTGCCTGGAGTAGTGACAGGGGTGACATTCAGTACTTC
CDR3 length: 17; J gene: TRBJ1-2; clone size: NA; D gene: NA; V gene: TRBV19; CDR3 protein: CASKNGLGLISNYGYTF; CDR3 DNA: TGTGCCAGTAAGAATGGTCTTGGCCTTATTTCTAACTATGGCTACACCTTC
CDR3 length: 16; J gene: TRBJ1-4; clone size: NA; D gene: NA; V gene: TRBV5-5; CDR3 protein: CASSFGNSRTNEKLFF; CDR3 DNA: TGTGCCAGCAGCTTTGGGAACAGTCGAACTAATGAAAAACTGTTTTTT
CDR3 length: 13; J gene: TRBJ1-2; clone size: few; D gene: NA; V gene: TRBV28; CDR3 protein: CASSQTQGSGYTF; CDR3 DNA: TGTGCCAGCAGTCAGACTCAGGGATCCGGCTACACCTTC
CDR3 length: 14; J gene: TRBJ2-7; clone size: NA; D gene: NA; V gene: TRBV28; CDR3 protein: CASSLSFVAYEQYF; CDR3 DNA: TGTGCCAGCAGTTTATCTTTCGTAGCCTACGAGCAGTACTTC
CDR3 length: 16; J gene: TRBJ2-1; clone size: NA; D gene: NA; V gene: TRBV7-9; CDR3 protein: CASSLEYGGNRNEQFF; CDR3 DNA: TGTGCCAGCAGCTTAGAATACGGGGGCAATAGAAATGAGCAGTTCTTC
CDR3 length: 15; J gene: TRBJ1-4; clone size: once; D gene: NA; V gene: TRBV6-1; CDR3 protein: CASREQGSANEKLFF; CDR3 DNA: TGTGCCAGCAGGGAACAGGGAAGCGCTAATGAAAAACTGTTTTTT
CDR3 length: 16; J gene: TRBJ2-7; clone size: NA; D gene: TRBD2; V gene: TRBV27; CDR3 protein: CASSLLTSGRFYEQYF; CDR3 DNA: TGTGCCAGCAGTTTATTGACTAGCGGGAGGTTCTACGAGCAGTACTTC
CDR3 length: 13; J gene: TRBJ2-7; clone size: NA; D gene: NA; V gene: TRBV7-8; CDR3 protein: CATRTGISYEQYF; CDR3 DNA: TGTGCCACCCGGACTGGAATTTCCTACGAGCAGTACTTC
CDR3 length: 15; J gene: TRBJ1-3; clone size: NA; D gene: NA; V gene: TRBV11-2; CDR3 protein: CASSLTPLSGNTIYF; CDR3 DNA: TGTGCCAGCAGCTTAACGCCGCTCTCTGGAAACACCATATATTTT
CDR3 length: 16; J gene: TRBJ2-5; clone size: few; D gene: NA; V gene: TRBV5-1; CDR3 protein: CASSLGTRGAGETQYF; CDR3 DNA: TGCGCCAGCAGCTTGGGCACCCGGGGGGCAGGGGAGACCCAGTACTTC
CDR3 length: 17; J gene: TRBJ2-6; clone size: NA; D gene: TRBD1; V gene: TRBV27; CDR3 protein: CASSLGGQTVRTNVLTF; CDR3 DNA: TGTGCCAGCAGTTTAGGGGGACAGACCGTGAGGACCAACGTCCTGACTTTC
CDR3 length: 17; J gene: TRBJ2-2; clone size: NA; D gene: TRBD2; V gene: TRBV6-1; CDR3 protein: CASSGGTSGGNTGELFF; CDR3 DNA: TGTGCCAGCAGTGGGGGGACTAGCGGGGGTAACACCGGGGAGCTGTTTTTT
CDR3 length: 14; J gene: TRBJ2-7; clone size: NA; D gene: TRBD2; V gene: TRBV7-2; CDR3 protein: CASSLGLAKYEQYF; CDR3 DNA: TGTGCCAGCAGCTTAGGACTAGCGAAATACGAGCAGTACTTC
CDR3 length: 15; J gene: TRBJ2-7; clone size: NA; D gene: TRBD2; V gene: TRBV27; CDR3 protein: CASSPGTSGSSEQYF; CDR3 DNA: TGTGCCAGCAGTCCGGGGACTAGCGGGAGCTCCGAGCAGTACTTC
CDR3 length: 16; J gene: TRBJ1-2; clone size: NA; D gene: TRBD1; V gene: TRBV5-1; CDR3 protein: CASSLGGPQGKVGYTF; CDR3 DNA: TGCGCCAGCAGCTTGGGGGGCCCACAGGGGAAGGTTGGCTACACCTTC
CDR3 length: 14; J gene: TRBJ1-1; clone size: NA; D gene: NA; V gene: TRBV11-2; CDR3 protein: CASTQGGMNTEAFF; CDR3 DNA: TGTGCCAGCACACAGGGTGGCATGAACACTGAAGCTTTCTTT
CDR3 length: 15; J gene: TRBJ2-1; clone size: NA; D gene: TRBD1; V gene: TRBV5-5; CDR3 protein: CASSLGQGVDNEQFF; CDR3 DNA: TGTGCCAGCAGCCTAGGACAGGGGGTGGACAATGAGCAGTTCTTC
CDR3 length: 18; J gene: TRBJ1-5; clone size: NA; D gene: NA; V gene: TRBV28; CDR3 protein: CASRIQGPGRGRNQPQHF; CDR3 DNA: TGTGCCAGCAGAATCCAAGGGCCGGGACGCGGAAGGAATCAGCCCCAGCATTTT
CDR3 length: 15; J gene: TRBJ1-6; clone size: NA; D gene: NA; V gene: TRBV27; CDR3 protein: CASSPAVPYNSPLHF; CDR3 DNA: TGTGCCAGCAGCCCGGCGGTCCCCTATAATTCACCCCTCCACTTT